These 15 T cell receptor beta chains came from one sample sequenced in a study of T cell repertoires in cytomegalovirus infection. One entry per CDR3 protein, called by TCRdb with MiXCR from the reads. Among around 450,000 distinct CDR3 sequences, around 32% were seen once, and the ten largest hold around 15%. Sequenced sample: PBMCs. Receptors were obtained from a human donor in good health (CMV status not recorded). Some clones in this sample may be carry-over from other donors' samples.

Comments on this clonotype: It may be a read error: a sequence one base away is much more abundant. The J gene is TRBJ2-3, the V gene TRBV7-2; D uncertain. The germline CDR1 and CDR2 sequences are SGHTA and FQGNSA. V gave up 5 bases and J gave up 7 bases, with 19 bases separating them. CDR3 length: 15 residues. The CDR3 spells CASSPDQRGLHTQYF. CDR3 bases: TGTGCCAGCAGCCCCGACCAGCGCGGTTTACATACGCAGTATTTT.

This clonotype was seen ten or more times. This chain connects TRBV7-6 to TRBJ2-7, with D perhaps TRBD2 (6 bases). From germline, CDR1 is SGHVS and CDR2 FNYEAQ. V was clipped by 5 bases and J by 3 bases, with 14 bases between them. The length of the CDR3 is 14 residues. The CDR3 DNA reads as TGTGCCAGCAGCCCACTCCGGGACTTCTACGAGCAGTACTTC. It encodes CASSPLRDFYEQYF.

This clonotype has a handful of counts. The genes are TRBV6-2 or TRBV6-3 and TRBJ1-6; TRBD1 matches at 7 bases. The CDR3 has 15 residues. CDR1 and CDR2 (germline): MNHEY, SVGEGT. V shed 4 bases and J 5 bases; nucleotides not matched to a gene: 5. For the CDR3, the DNA is TGTGCCAGCAGTTTCGGGACAGCCCATAATTCACCCCTCCACTTT. It encodes CASSFGTAHNSPLHF.

This sequence joins TRBV20-1 and TRBJ2-7, with D unclear. This CDR3 comprises 12 residues. The V end lost 5 bases, the J end lost 0 bases, and 8 bases lay between the germline ends. Germline CDR1 and CDR2: DFQATT and SNEGSKA (reference sequence). The CDR3 region is CSAPLSSYEQYF. The CDR3 DNA follows: TGCAGTGCTCCCTTAAGCTCCTACGAGCAGTACTTC.

This chain links TRBV19 with TRBJ2-5, with D perhaps TRBD2 (5 bases). This CDR3 region has 12 residues. Per germline, CDR1 LNHDA and CDR2 SQIVND (reference sequence). V was pared by 3 bases and J by 5 bases, with 7 bases between. The CDR3 spells CASSIPGETQYF. The CDR3 DNA sequence: TGTGCCAGTAGTATTCCGGGGGAGACCCAGTACTTC. Variable domain in full (rest from reference TRBV19 and TRBJ2-5): DGGITQSPKYLFRKEGQNVTLSCEQNLNHDAMYWYRQDPGQGLRLIYYSQIVNDFQKGDIAEGYSVSREKKESFPLTVTSAQKNPTAFYLCASSIPGETQYFGPGTRLLVL.

This clonotype came up a few times. This chain connects TRBV19 to TRBJ1-4; D possibly corresponds to TRBD1 (5 bases). The ends were cut back, 0 bases at V and 4 bases at J, with 12 bases in the middle. CDR1 and CDR2 (germline): LNHDA, SQIVND (reference sequence). This CDR3 is built from 16 residues. DNA of the CDR3: TGTGCCAGTAGTATAGATGGGACCGGGAGTAATGAAAAACTGTTTTTT. Translation gives CASSIDGTGSNEKLFF.

This clonotype was seen more than once but under ten times. This chain uses TRBV19 with TRBJ2-1; the D gene is possibly TRBD2 (6 bases). The CDR3 consists of 14 residues. The germline V and J ends were trimmed by 0 bases and 5 bases, with 8 bases remaining between them. Germline V lookup: CDR1 LNHDA, CDR2 SQIVND (reference sequence). The CDR3 protein is CASSIEAGHNEQFF. For the CDR3, the DNA is TGTGCCAGTAGTATAGAGGCGGGGCACAATGAGCAGTTCTTC.

This clonotype appeared many times. The V and J genes are TRBV7-3 and TRBJ2-3; no reliable D call. Trimming removed 6 bases at V and 2 bases at J, with 9 bases between. The CDR3 spans 13 residues. The germline V gene encodes CDR1 SGHTA and CDR2 FQGTGA. The DNA of the CDR3 is TGTGCCAGCAGTACCAGTGTCACAGATACGCAGTATTTT. This codes for CASSTSVTDTQYF.

In its sample, this clonotype was seen a few times. V gene TRBV28 combines with J gene TRBJ1-4; D not resolved. Germline V lookup: CDR1 MDHEN, CDR2 SYDVKM. V was cut by 11 bases and J by 2 bases, with 9 bases left in between. The CDR3 is 12 residues long. In DNA, the CDR3 is TGTGCCGCCAGCCCTACTAATGAAAAACTGTTTTTT. Translating it yields CAASPTNEKLFF.

Of note for this clonotype: At one of its ends the junction is not consistent with the germline gene, which may arise from a read error. The chain recombines TRBV6-1 with TRBJ1-4, with D maybe TRBD1 (5 bases). The germline CDR1 and CDR2 sequences are MNHNS and SASEGT. This CDR3 is built from 15 residues. The CDR3 loop reads CASRESLGRGEKLFF. In DNA, the CDR3 is TGTGCCAGCCGTGAATCCTTGGGACGTGGCGAAAAACTGTTTTTT.

The chain links TRBV6-8 to TRBJ1-1, with a possible D match to TRBD1 (5 bases). The ends were cut back, 2 bases at V and 1 base at J, with 11 bases in the middle. The CDR3 is 15 amino acids. Germline V gene lookup returns CDR1 MNHGY and CDR2 SAAAGT. CDR3 residues: CASSYTGAGNTEAFF. DNA for the CDR3: TGTGCCAGCAGTTACACTGGGGCGGGGAACACTGAAGCTTTCTTT.

In this sample, this clonotype turned up a few times. This rearrangement joins TRBV6-1 to TRBJ2-5; 7 bases fit TRBD2. CDR1 MNHNS and CDR2 SASEGT come from the germline V gene. This CDR3 has 14 amino acids. Germline trimming cut 6 bases from V and 1 base from J; bases unmatched to any gene: 5. The CDR3 region is CASRSSGGQETQYF. The CDR3, as DNA: TGTGCCAGCAGATCCTCGGGGGGCCAAGAGACCCAGTACTTC.

The rearrangement joins TRBV5-4 to TRBJ1-6; no clear D. The germline gives CDR1 SGHNT, CDR2 YYREEE (reference sequence). CDR3 length: 14 residues. The ends were cut back, 0 bases at V and 8 bases at J, with 9 bases in the middle. CDR3 in DNA: TGTGCCAGCAGCTTGGGCAGCCAGGATTCACCCCTCCACTTT. This translates into CASSLGSQDSPLHF.

This clonotype was seen repeatedly, ten times or more. This sequence joins TRBV5-8 and TRBJ1-2; 9 positions match TRBD1. The J segment lost 4 bases and the V segment lost 4 bases, leaving 5 bases of the junction unmatched. The CDR3 loop spans 14 amino acids. CDR1 is SGHTS and CDR2 is YDEGEE in the germline V gene. The CDR3 protein is CASSGTGNLYGYTF. The CDR3 DNA follows: TGTGCCAGCAGCGGGACAGGGAACCTCTATGGCTACACCTTC.

To note about this clonotype: This may be a read error, as it is one base from a much larger clone. This sequence joins TRBV7-9 and TRBJ2-7, with TRBD1 matching 7 bases. CDR3 length: 14 residues. Trimming removed 5 bases from V and 2 bases from J; junction bases left unmatched: 6. CDR1 is SEHNR and CDR2 is FQNEAQ in the germline V gene (reference sequence). CDR3: CASSNRDSTYEQYF. Here the CDR3 DNA reads TGTGCCAGCAGCAACAGGGACAGCACCTACGAGCAGTACTTC.